These T cell receptor beta chains were read from a single sample in a study of T cell responses to AZD1222 COVID-19 vaccine. Produced via immunoSEQ multiplex PCR; TCRdb's table is partial and in-frame only. The sample consists of around 190,000 clones, almost 90% of them appearing once. This material consisted of peripheral blood, taken 28 days after the second AZD1222 dose. Receptor source: an adult who received the AZD1222 COVID-19 vaccine. Each CDR3 is given with its conserved first and last residue. D genes are given only for firm matches. Expanded clones get a size class; other rows say once, few or many, or leave the size out.

J gene,D gene,V gene,clone size,CDR3 protein,CDR3 DNA
TRBJ2-6,TRBD1,TRBV7-2,NA,CASSWDSLISGANVLTF,TGTGCCAGCAGCTGGGACAGCCTGATCTCTGGGGCCAACGTCCTGACTTTC
TRBJ2-3,TRBD2,TRBV5-1,NA,CASSSGLAGGQADTQYF,TGCGCCAGCAGCTCCGGACTAGCGGGGGGGCAGGCAGATACGCAGTATTTT
TRBJ2-1,NA,TRBV5-1,NA,CASSSGLSYNEQFF,TGCGCCAGCAGCTCGGGCCTCTCCTACAATGAGCAGTTCTTC
TRBJ1-5,NA,TRBV21-1,NA,CASSRGPSNQPQHF,TGTGCCAGCAGCAGGGGACCTAGCAATCAGCCCCAGCATTTT
TRBJ2-7,TRBD1,TRBV5-1,NA,CASKPGQGFPARGYEQYF,TGCGCCAGCAAACCGGGACAGGGATTCCCGGCAAGGGGGTACGAGCAGTACTTC
TRBJ2-5,TRBD2,TRBV28,NA,CASTSSGGQETQYF,TGTGCCAGCACATCAAGCGGGGGCCAAGAGACCCAGTACTTC
TRBJ1-5,NA,TRBV4-1,few,CASSQANLGGGSQPQHF,TGCGCCAGCAGCCAAGCGAACCTTGGGGGGGGATCACAGCCCCAGCATTTT
TRBJ2-6,NA,TRBV7-3,NA,CASSPQISGANVLTF,TGTGCCAGCAGCCCTCAAATCTCTGGGGCCAACGTCCTGACTTTC
TRBJ1-6,NA,TRBV20-1,NA,CSASPGESVWFLNSPLHF,TGCAGTGCTAGTCCGGGGGAGTCCGTTTGGTTCCTAAATTCACCCCTCCACTTT
TRBJ2-1,TRBD2,TRBV7-3,NA,CASSHTAGAMGEQFF,TGTGCCAGCAGCCACACAGCGGGGGCCATGGGGGAGCAGTTCTTC
TRBJ1-6,TRBD1,TRBV11-1,NA,CASSLSTGDTNSPLHF,TGTGCCAGCAGCTTATCTACAGGGGATACGAATTCACCCCTCCACTTT
TRBJ2-5,NA,TRBV7-8,NA,CASSLVLGSWETQYF,TGTGCCAGCAGCTTAGTTTTGGGGTCGTGGGAGACCCAGTACTTC
TRBJ1-5,TRBD1,TRBV2,NA,CASSEAVPGGPQHF,TGTGCCAGCAGTGAGGCCGTTCCAGGGGGGCCCCAGCATTTT
TRBJ1-1,NA,TRBV5-8,few,CASSQTRGSTEAFF,TGTGCCAGCAGTCAGACCCGGGGGTCCACTGAAGCTTTCTTT